Listed below are T cell receptor beta chains from one sample, sequenced in a study of blood T cell repertoires in COVID-19. Assay used: immunoSEQ multiplex PCR; TCRdb lists only in-frame clones, some missing. Of around 300,000 clones listed, approximately 90% are singletons. Sequencing used peripheral blood. The origin of the receptors is a woman aged 25 to 39 with COVID-19, enrolled during active disease. Each CDR3 is given with its conserved first and last residue. Each record gives: CDR3 protein, V gene.

CAIRDSPGSNQPQHF TRBV10-3
CASSLEQGYGYTF TRBV5-5
CASSNKFPLQRESTDTQYF TRBV21-1
CASSRDSSRFLTDTQYF TRBV5-4
CASSQDPGQGAVSEAFF TRBV4-1
CASSRGGNQPQHF TRBV6-5
CSVEDSPTEAFF TRBV29-1
CASRSPGIREQYF TRBV19
CASSFGGHEQYF TRBV12-3/TRBV12-4
CASSGSYEQYF TRBV28
CASSLIPLGMNTEAFF TRBV7-3
CAWSVDRGRAETQYF TRBV30
CASSSGMGNTEAFF TRBV27
CASSLAQGYTGELFF TRBV5-5
CASSHHEGGTGYTF TRBV3-1/TRBV3-2